The rows below give T cell receptor beta chains drawn from one sample of a study of T cell responses to AZD1222 COVID-19 vaccine. Here immunoSEQ multiplex PCR was the method, and the copy in TCRdb shows in-frame clones only, minus some. The sample includes around 54,000 clones, 86% of them seen just once. Sequencing used peripheral blood, obtained 28 days after the second AZD1222 dose. Receptor source: an adult who received the AZD1222 COVID-19 vaccine. CDR3s include the opening cysteine and the closing phenylalanine or tryptophan. A D gene is named only where the DNA matches it firmly. Size tells how often a clone was seen (once, few, many) or the class of an expanded clone, and some rows leave it out.

TRBJ1-5,.,.,TRBV18,CASSNSQGRGGQPQHF,TGTGCCAGCTCAAATTCTCAGGGGCGGGGAGGACAGCCCCAGCATTTT
TRBJ2-5,.,.,TRBV6-2/TRBV6-3,CASSYSELRTQYF,TGTGCCAGCAGTTACAGTGAGCTTAGGACCCAGTACTTC
TRBJ1-3,.,.,TRBV10-3,CAIMAGGSGNTIYF,TGTGCCATCATGGCGGGGGGCTCTGGAAACACCATATATTTT
TRBJ2-2,.,.,TRBV7-2,CASSPPGDQRTGELFF,TGTGCCAGCAGCCCCCCAGGGGACCAACGGACCGGGGAGCTGTTTTTT
TRBJ2-2,.,.,TRBV9,CASSVGAGITGELFF,TGTGCCAGCAGCGTAGGGGCAGGAATCACCGGGGAGCTGTTTTTT
TRBJ2-2,TRBD2,few,TRBV4-3,CASSQDWGGSGTGELFF,TGCGCCAGCAGCCAAGATTGGGGCGGGAGTGGCACCGGGGAGCTGTTTTTT
TRBJ1-5,.,once,TRBV21-1,CASSNRARNSNQPQHF,TGTGCCAGCAGCAACCGGGCCAGGAATAGCAATCAGCCCCAGCATTTT
TRBJ2-2,TRBD1,.,TRBV29-1,CSVGAPGQLTGELFF,TGCAGCGTTGGGGCTCCGGGACAGTTGACCGGGGAGCTGTTTTTT
TRBJ2-7,.,.,TRBV28,CASRSYEQYF,TGTGCCAGCAGATCATACGAGCAGTACTTC
TRBJ2-3,TRBD1,.,TRBV15,CATSRDLKGANTDTQYF,TGTGCCACCAGCAGAGATTTAAAGGGGGCGAACACAGATACGCAGTATTTT
TRBJ2-3,TRBD1,.,TRBV7-9,CASSLWTGGLDTQYF,TGTGCCAGCAGCTTATGGACAGGGGGTCTGGATACGCAGTATTTT
TRBJ2-7,.,once,TRBV2,CASRPGLSSYEQYF,TGTGCCAGCCGACCAGGGCTAAGCTCCTACGAGCAGTACTTC
TRBJ1-2,.,.,TRBV4-3,CASSQTGLYGYTF,TGCGCCAGCAGCCAAACAGGGCTCTATGGCTACACCTTC
TRBJ1-3,TRBD1,few,TRBV12-5,CASVLQGTFSGNTIYF,TGTGCTAGTGTCCTACAGGGGACCTTCTCTGGAAACACCATATATTTT
TRBJ1-4,.,.,TRBV19,CASSRTASTNEKLFF,TGTGCCAGTAGTCGAACAGCGTCAACTAATGAAAAACTGTTTTTT
TRBJ1-5,.,.,TRBV30,CAWSRAGTQPQHF,TGTGCCTGGAGTAGGGCAGGGACACAGCCCCAGCATTTT
TRBJ1-2,.,.,TRBV6-2/TRBV6-3,CASSLGYYGYTF,TGTGCCAGCAGTCTGGGATACTATGGCTACACCTTC
TRBJ1-3,.,.,TRBV2,CASTGAGRFLGNTIYF,TGTGCCAGCACGGGGGCGGGGAGATTCCTTGGAAACACCATATATTTT
TRBJ2-4,.,.,TRBV2,CASSDHDIAKNIQYF,TGTGCCAGCAGTGATCATGACATAGCCAAAAACATTCAGTACTTC
TRBJ1-2,.,.,TRBV28,CASSLGPFTYGYTF,TGTGCCAGCAGTTTAGGCCCTTTCACCTATGGCTACACCTTC
TRBJ2-7,.,.,TRBV5-6,CASLRQDYEQYF,TGTGCCAGCCTTAGACAGGACTACGAGCAGTACTTC
TRBJ1-2,.,.,TRBV5-1,CASSLGGATYGYTF,TGCGCCAGCAGCTTAGGGGGGGCGACCTATGGCTACACCTTC
TRBJ2-1,.,.,TRBV5-4,CASSLFSGSEQFF,TGTGCCAGCAGCTTGTTTAGCGGAAGTGAGCAGTTCTTC
TRBJ2-2,.,.,TRBV7-8,CASSSRGTITGELFF,TGTGCCAGCAGCTCCCGCGGGACAATCACCGGGGAGCTGTTTTTT
TRBJ2-5,TRBD1,.,TRBV28,CASRGQGANEETQYF,TGTGCCAGCAGGGGACAGGGGGCTAACGAAGAGACCCAGTACTTC
TRBJ2-7,TRBD1,.,TRBV19,CASSTGTGDYEQYF,TGTGCCAGTAGTACGGGGACAGGGGACTACGAGCAGTACTTC
TRBJ2-7,TRBD1,.,TRBV6-5,CASNPDRDTYEQYF,TGTGCCAGCAATCCAGACAGGGATACCTACGAGCAGTACTTC
TRBJ1-2,.,.,TRBV5-4,CASSLSPGRSSNYGYTF,TGTGCCAGCAGCTTGTCCCCCGGGCGGTCCTCTAACTATGGCTACACCTTC
TRBJ1-3,.,.,TRBV28,CASSLYSGGTGNTIYF,TGTGCCAGCAGTTTATATTCGGGGGGGACTGGAAACACCATATATTTT
TRBJ2-1,TRBD2,.,TRBV9,CASSVIAGVIGNEQFF,TGTGCCAGCAGCGTGATAGCGGGAGTTATTGGCAATGAGCAGTTCTTC
TRBJ1-2,TRBD1,.,TRBV28,CASSSLNFDRDGNYGYTF,TGTGCCAGCAGTTCCTTAAACTTTGACAGGGACGGGAACTATGGCTACACCTTC
TRBJ2-3,TRBD2,once,TRBV5-6,CASSSRLAGPISTDTQYF,TGTGCCAGCAGCTCCCGACTAGCGGGTCCGATCAGCACAGATACGCAGTATTTT
TRBJ1-6,.,.,TRBV5-5,CASSFGRADSPLHF,TGTGCCAGCAGCTTTGGGAGGGCTGATTCACCCCTCCACTTT
TRBJ2-3,.,.,TRBV5-5,CASSLAIGRSSTDTQYF,TGTGCCAGCAGCTTGGCCATCGGGCGGTCTTCCACAGATACGCAGTATTTT
TRBJ2-5,.,.,TRBV18,CASSRTGGKETQYF,TGTGCCAGCTCGCGAACCGGGGGAAAAGAGACCCAGTACTTC
TRBJ1-1,.,few,TRBV6-5,CASSSGTLRTEAFF,TGTGCCAGCAGCTCGGGGACCCTGAGAACTGAAGCTTTCTTT
TRBJ1-5,.,once,TRBV6-5,CASSYSGTGNQPQHF,TGTGCCAGCAGTTACTCCGGAACAGGGAATCAGCCCCAGCATTTT
TRBJ1-2,.,.,TRBV5-1,CASSLDGGYGYTF,TGCGCCAGCAGCTTAGACGGAGGCTATGGCTACACCTTC
TRBJ2-3,TRBD2,.,TRBV6-5,CASPGLAGTDTQYF,TGTGCCAGCCCCGGACTAGCGGGCACAGATACGCAGTATTTT
TRBJ1-2,TRBD1,.,TRBV5-6,CASSPPPGGNYGYTF,TGTGCCAGCAGCCCCCCGCCAGGGGGGAATTATGGCTACACCTTC
TRBJ2-1,TRBD2,.,TRBV27,CASSFGTSGTKQFF,TGTGCCAGCAGTTTCGGGACTAGCGGGACCAAGCAGTTCTTC
TRBJ2-2,TRBD2,.,TRBV5-4,CASTGTSGKNGELFF,TGTGCCAGCACCGGGACTAGCGGGAAAAACGGGGAGCTGTTTTTT
TRBJ2-3,.,.,TRBV5-1,CASSLGGGSTDTQYF,TGCGCCAGCAGCTTGGGTGGGGGTTCCACAGATACGCAGTATTTT
TRBJ1-2,.,.,TRBV7-9,CASSLVVRSNYGYTF,TGTGCCAGCAGCTTAGTAGTCAGGTCTAACTATGGCTACACCTTC
TRBJ2-7,.,once,TRBV10-3,CAISDTYEQYF,TGTGCCATCAGTGACACCTACGAGCAGTACTTC
TRBJ2-2,.,.,TRBV6-4,CASSDHRNTGELFF,TGTGCCAGCAGTGACCATAGGAACACCGGGGAGCTGTTTTTT
TRBJ2-7,.,.,TRBV28,CASSLYYEQYF,TGTGCCAGCAGTTTATACTACGAGCAGTACTTC
TRBJ1-2,.,.,TRBV7-2,CASSPGVGGYTF,TGTGCCAGCAGCCCGGGAGTTGGTGGCTACACCTTC
TRBJ2-6,TRBD1,few,TRBV6-2/TRBV6-3,CASSYRDRSASGANVLTF,TGTGCCAGCAGTTACCGGGACAGGTCCGCATCTGGGGCCAACGTCCTGACTTTC
TRBJ1-2,TRBD1,.,TRBV7-9,CASSLGQGYGYTF,TGTGCCAGCAGCCTCGGACAGGGCTATGGCTACACCTTC
TRBJ2-1,.,few,TRBV9,CASGAAYNEQFF,TGTGCCAGCGGGGCCGCCTACAATGAGCAGTTCTTC
TRBJ1-1,.,.,TRBV12-3/TRBV12-4,CASSLVGPTEAFF,TGTGCCAGCAGTTTAGTAGGGCCCACTGAAGCTTTCTTT
TRBJ2-7,.,.,TRBV18,CASSPPPDDEQYF,TGTGCCAGCTCACCCCCACCGGACGACGAGCAGTACTTC
TRBJ2-1,TRBD2,.,TRBV12-5,CASGSQVAGAHNEQFF,TGTGCTAGTGGTTCGCAAGTAGCGGGGGCCCACAATGAGCAGTTCTTC